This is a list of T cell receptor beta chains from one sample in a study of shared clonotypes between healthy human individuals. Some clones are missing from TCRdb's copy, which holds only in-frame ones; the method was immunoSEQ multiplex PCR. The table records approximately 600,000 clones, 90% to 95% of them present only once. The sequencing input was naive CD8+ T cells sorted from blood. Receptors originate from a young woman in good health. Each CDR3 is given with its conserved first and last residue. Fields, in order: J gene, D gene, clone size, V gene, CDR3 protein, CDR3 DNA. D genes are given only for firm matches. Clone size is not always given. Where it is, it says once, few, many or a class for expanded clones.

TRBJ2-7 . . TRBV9 CASSVGGGGGDEQYF TGTGCCAGCAGCGTAGGAGGGGGCGGGGGAGACGAGCAGTACTTC
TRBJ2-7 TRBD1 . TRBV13 CASSEGNSPGQGAYEQYF TGTGCCAGCAGCGAAGGGAACTCTCCGGGACAGGGGGCTTACGAGCAGTACTTC
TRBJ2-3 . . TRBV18 CASSRGVGADTQYF TGTGCCAGCTCACGGGGGGTAGGCGCAGATACGCAGTATTTT
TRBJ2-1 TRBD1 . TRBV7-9 CASSFRDRGRVEQFF TGTGCCAGCAGCTTTCGGGACAGGGGAAGGGTTGAGCAGTTCTTC
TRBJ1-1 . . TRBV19 CASSIGGVNTEAFF TGTGCCAGTAGTATTGGGGGGGTGAACACTGAAGCTTTCTTT
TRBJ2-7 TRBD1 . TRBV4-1 CASSRDRGYEQYF TGCGCCAGCAGCCGGGACAGGGGGTACGAGCAGTACTTC
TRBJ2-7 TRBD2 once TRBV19 CASSALRLAGESYEQYF TGTGCCAGTAGTGCGCTCAGACTAGCGGGAGAGTCCTACGAGCAGTACTTC
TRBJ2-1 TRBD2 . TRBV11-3 CASSRIAGGSSYNEQFF TGTGCCAGCAGCCGAATAGCGGGAGGGTCCTCCTACAATGAGCAGTTCTTC
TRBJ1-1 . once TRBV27 CASSFTGDPEAFF TGTGCCAGCAGTTTCACCGGGGACCCTGAAGCTTTCTTT
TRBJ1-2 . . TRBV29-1 CSVEAGTDSNYGYTF TGCAGCGTTGAGGCAGGGACCGATTCAAACTATGGCTACACCTTC
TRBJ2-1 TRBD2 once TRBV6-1 CASSELYIGLAGVRGEQFF TGTGCCAGCAGTGAATTGTACATAGGACTAGCGGGAGTGCGTGGTGAGCAGTTCTTC
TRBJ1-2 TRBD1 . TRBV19 CATAEGTGIYGYTF TGTGCCACCGCCGAGGGGACAGGGATTTATGGCTACACCTTC
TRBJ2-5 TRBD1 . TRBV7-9 CASSLTGTGETQYF TGTGCCAGCAGCCTCACCGGGACAGGGGAGACCCAGTACTTC
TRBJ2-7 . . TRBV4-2 CASSQDLGVYEQYF TGTGCCAGCAGCCAAGATCTCGGGGTCTACGAGCAGTACTTC
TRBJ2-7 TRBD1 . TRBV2 CASSDVETGTGEQYF TGTGCCAGCAGTGATGTGGAGACAGGGACCGGCGAGCAGTACTTC
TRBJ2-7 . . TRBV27 CASSLFGSYEQYF TGTGCCAGCAGTTTATTTGGATCCTACGAGCAGTACTTC
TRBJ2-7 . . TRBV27 CASSYRGGDYEQYF TGTGCCAGCAGTTACAGGGGCGGGGACTACGAGCAGTACTTC
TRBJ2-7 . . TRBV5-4 CASSSGDNSYEQYF TGTGCCAGCAGCTCGGGAGACAACTCCTACGAGCAGTACTTC
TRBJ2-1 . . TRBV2 CASTNRDSYNEQFF TGTGCCAGCACCAACAGGGATTCCTACAATGAGCAGTTCTTC
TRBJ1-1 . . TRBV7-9 CASSLPDIGTEAFF TGTGCCAGCAGCTTACCGGATATCGGCACTGAAGCTTTCTTT
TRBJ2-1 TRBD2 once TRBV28 CASSPGLVIPYNEQFF TGTGCCAGCAGCCCGGGACTAGTCATTCCCTACAATGAGCAGTTCTTC
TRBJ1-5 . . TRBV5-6 CASSLAGSGSNQPQHF TGTGCCAGCAGCTTGGCGGGGTCAGGTAGCAATCAGCCCCAGCATTTT
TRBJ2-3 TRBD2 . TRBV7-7 CASSMTSGGADTQYF TGTGCCAGCAGCATGACTAGCGGGGGGGCAGATACGCAGTATTTT
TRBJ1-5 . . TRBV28 CASSFAKQFNQPQHF TGTGCCAGCAGTTTTGCGAAACAGTTCAATCAGCCCCAGCATTTT
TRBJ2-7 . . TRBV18 CASSPPMDRKYEQYF TGTGCCAGCTCACCTCCGATGGACAGAAAGTACGAGCAGTACTTC
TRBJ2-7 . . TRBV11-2 CASSLIYPDEGWYEQYF TGTGCCAGCAGCTTAATATACCCGGACGAGGGATGGTACGAGCAGTACTTC
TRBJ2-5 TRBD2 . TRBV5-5 CASSFGGAGAGGQETQYF TGTGCCAGCAGCTTCGGTGGAGCTGGCGCGGGAGGACAAGAGACCCAGTACTTC
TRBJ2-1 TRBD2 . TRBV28 CASTIIAGDSYNEQFF TGTGCCAGCACCATCATAGCGGGAGACTCCTACAATGAGCAGTTCTTC
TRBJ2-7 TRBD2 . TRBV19 CASSPWSSGIVYEQYF TGTGCCAGTAGTCCTTGGAGTAGCGGGATTGTTTACGAGCAGTACTTC
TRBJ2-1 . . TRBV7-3 CASSLLGNNEQFF TGTGCCAGCAGCTTACTGGGGAACAATGAGCAGTTCTTC
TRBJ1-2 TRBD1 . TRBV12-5 CASGLSGTGILANYGYTF TGTGCTAGTGGTTTGTCCGGGACAGGGATCCTAGCTAACTATGGCTACACCTTC
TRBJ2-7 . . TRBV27 CASKPGRRGETYEQYF TGTGCCAGCAAACCTGGTAGACGAGGGGAAACCTACGAGCAGTACTTC
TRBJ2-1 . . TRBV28 CASLQPGGRTWDEQFF TGTGCCAGCCTTCAGCCGGGTGGGAGGACTTGGGATGAGCAGTTCTTC
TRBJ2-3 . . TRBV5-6 CASSPGWANTDTQYF TGTGCCAGCAGCCCGGGGTGGGCTAACACAGATACGCAGTATTTT
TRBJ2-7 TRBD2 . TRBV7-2 CASTGLAAFPEQYF TGTGCCAGCACCGGACTAGCGGCATTCCCTGAGCAGTACTTC
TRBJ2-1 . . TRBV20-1 CSASWGNEQFF TGCAGTGCTAGCTGGGGAAATGAGCAGTTCTTC
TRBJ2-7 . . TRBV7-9 CASSPPSRPYEQYF TGTGCCAGCAGCCCGCCCTCGCGCCCATACGAGCAGTACTTC
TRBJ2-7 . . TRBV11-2 CASSSYGDEQYF TGTGCCAGCAGTTCCTACGGGGACGAGCAGTACTTC
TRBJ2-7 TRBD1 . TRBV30 CAWSETGISSYEQYF TGTGCCTGGAGCGAGACAGGGATTAGCTCCTACGAGCAGTACTTC
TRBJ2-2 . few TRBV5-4 CASNVGQIAGELFF TGTGCCAGCAACGTAGGACAGATTGCCGGGGAGCTGTTTTTT
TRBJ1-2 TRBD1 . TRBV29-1 CSVETGGTTYGYTF TGCAGCGTTGAAACAGGGGGCACTACCTATGGCTACACCTTC
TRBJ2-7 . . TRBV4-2 CASSQPKDPYEQYF TGTGCCAGCAGCCAGCCCAAGGATCCCTACGAGCAGTACTTC
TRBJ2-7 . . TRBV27 CASSAQRTYEQYF TGTGCCAGCAGTGCCCAACGCACCTACGAGCAGTACTTC
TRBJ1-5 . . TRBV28 CASMPGFRNQPQHF TGTGCCAGCATGCCAGGGTTTCGCAATCAGCCCCAGCATTTT
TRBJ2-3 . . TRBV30 CAWSVDMGTDTQYF TGTGCCTGGAGTGTCGATATGGGGACAGATACGCAGTATTTT
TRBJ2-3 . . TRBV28 CASSSLEEGETDTQYF TGTGCCAGCAGTTCACTAGAGGAGGGCGAGACAGATACGCAGTATTTT
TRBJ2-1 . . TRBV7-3 CASSRPGQDEQFF TGTGCCAGCAGTCGCCCGGGGCAGGATGAGCAGTTCTTC
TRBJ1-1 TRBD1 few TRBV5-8 CASSLFSGGFTEAFF TGTGCCAGCAGCTTGTTTTCAGGGGGCTTCACTGAAGCTTTCTTT
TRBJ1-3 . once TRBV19 CASSMIPGADTIYF TGTGCCAGTAGTATGATCCCCGGGGCGGACACCATATATTTT
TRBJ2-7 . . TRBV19 CASSPTQVKGYEQYF TGTGCCAGTAGTCCCACACAAGTTAAAGGCTACGAGCAGTACTTC
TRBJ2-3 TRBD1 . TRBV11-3 CASSSGTATDTQYF TGTGCCAGCAGCTCGGGGACAGCTACAGATACGCAGTATTTT
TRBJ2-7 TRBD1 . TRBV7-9 CASSTNRGQSYEQYF TGTGCCAGCAGCACAAATCGGGGACAGTCCTACGAGCAGTACTTC
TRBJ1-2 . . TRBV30 CAWSVGQGDGYTF TGTGCCTGGAGTGTGGGGCAGGGAGATGGCTACACCTTC
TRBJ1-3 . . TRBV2 CAGMDSPISGNTIYF TGTGCCGGAATGGACAGTCCGATCTCTGGAAACACCATATATTTT